The TCR beta chain described here comes from a study of blood T cell repertoires in COVID-19. Overall study context: Specimens from acute and convalescent COVID-19 originated in the United States, Italy and Spain.

Germline CDR1 and CDR2: MNHNY and SVGAGI (reference sequence). This CDR3 is 14 amino acids long. The V gene lost 2 bases and the J gene lost 4 bases, with 10 bases spanning the gap. In the study's own analysis: Nucleated cell counts were estimated from reference gene primer amplification. Libraries were prepared by immunoSEQ multiplex PCR; TCRdb keeps only in-frame clonotypes and omits some of them. The V and J calls and clone size come from that table; D and trimming were worked out from the DNA. The sample carries 35,000 or so clones, 75% to 90% recorded once. The chain employs TRBV6-6 and TRBJ2-3; D is unresolved. Material for sequencing was peripheral blood. The receptor was derived from a man aged 70-80 years with acute or convalescent COVID-19. CDR3 in amino acids: CASSYGQAADTQYF. The DNA of the CDR3 is TGTGCCAGCAGTTACGGGCAGGCTGCAGATACGCAGTATTTT.